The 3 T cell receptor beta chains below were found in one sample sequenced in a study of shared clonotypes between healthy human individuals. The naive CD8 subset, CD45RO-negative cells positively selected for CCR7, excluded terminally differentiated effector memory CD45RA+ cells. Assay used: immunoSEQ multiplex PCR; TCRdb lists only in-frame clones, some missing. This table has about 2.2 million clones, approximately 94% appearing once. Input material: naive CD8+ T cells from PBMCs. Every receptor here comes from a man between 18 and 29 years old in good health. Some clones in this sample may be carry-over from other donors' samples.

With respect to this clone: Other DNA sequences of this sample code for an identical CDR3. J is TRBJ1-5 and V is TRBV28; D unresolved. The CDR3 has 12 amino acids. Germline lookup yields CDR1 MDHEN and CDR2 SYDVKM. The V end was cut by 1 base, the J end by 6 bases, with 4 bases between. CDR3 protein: CASSLFGQPQHF. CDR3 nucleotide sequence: TGTGCCAGCAGTTTATTTGGTCAGCCCCAGCATTTT.

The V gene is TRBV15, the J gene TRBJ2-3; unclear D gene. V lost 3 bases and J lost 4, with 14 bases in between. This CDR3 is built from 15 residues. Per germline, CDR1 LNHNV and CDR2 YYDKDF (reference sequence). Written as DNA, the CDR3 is TGTGCCACCAGCAGCGCTGCATCGTCGTCAGATACGCAGTATTTT. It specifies CATSSAASSSDTQYF.

The CDR3: CASSLGRTASYEQYF. The CDR3 DNA is TGTGCCAGCAGCTTAGGGCGGACAGCTTCCTACGAGCAGTACTTC. This chain uses TRBV11-1 with TRBJ2-7; a possible D gene is TRBD1 (6 bases). Between the trimmed V and J ends, which lost 1 base and 1 base, there was a span of 11 bases. The CDR3 consists of 15 residues. Germline V gene sequence: CDR1 SGHAT, CDR2 FQDESV (reference sequence).